These 7 T cell receptor beta chains came from one sample sequenced in a study of blood T cell repertoires in COVID-19. Some clones are missing from TCRdb's copy, which holds only in-frame ones; the method was immunoSEQ multiplex PCR. Of roughly 220,000 clones listed, 70% to 90% are singletons. What was sequenced was peripheral blood. The receptors come from a man between 60 and 75 years old with acute or convalescent COVID-19.

The genes are TRBV7-2 and TRBJ2-3; TRBD2 agrees at 8 bases. Trimming removed 5 bases from V and 6 bases from J; junction bases left unmatched: 16. The germline gives CDR1 SGHTA, CDR2 FQGNSA. The CDR3 spans 17 residues. The CDR3 is CASSPNPSGLGADTQYF. The CDR3 DNA sequence: TGTGCCAGCAGCCCCAATCCTAGCGGGCTAGGAGCCGATACGCAGTATTTT. The whole variable domain, remainder taken from reference TRBV7-2 and TRBJ2-3, is GAGVSQSPSNKVTEKGKDVELRCDPISGHTALYWYRQSLGQGLEFLIYFQGNSAPDKSGLPSDRFSAERTGGSVSTLTIQRTQQEDSAVYLCASSPNPSGLGADTQYFGPGTRLTVL.

The V and J genes are TRBV2 and TRBJ2-3; 10 nucleotides agree with TRBD2. V lost 5 bases, J lost 2 bases, and 4 bases stayed unmatched. CDR3 length: 15 residues. Germline V lookup: CDR1 SNHLY, CDR2 FYNNEI. The CDR3 bases are TGTGCCAGCAGTAAAGGGACTAGCGTCACAGATACGCAGTATTTT. Encoded protein: CASSKGTSVTDTQYF. The full variable domain, its missing parts supplied by reference TRBV2 and TRBJ2-3, is EPEVTQTPSHQVTQMGQEVILRCVPISNHLYFYWYRQILGQKVEFLVSFYNNEISEKSEIFDDQFSVERPDGSNFTLKIRSTKLEDSAMYFCASSKGTSVTDTQYFGPGTRLTVL.

In this sample, this clone turned up once. CDR3 sequence (DNA): TGTGCCAGCAGCACGACCGGGCGGCGGGATGGCTACACCTTC. This encodes CASSTTGRRDGYTF. The chain uses TRBV3-1 (or the pseudogene TRBV3-2) and TRBJ1-2; the D is unclear. The germline gives CDR1 LGHDT, CDR2 YNNKEL (reference sequence). This CDR3 is built from 14 residues. V shed 5 bases and J shed 6 bases, with 16 bases lying between them.

This clone was seen a handful of times. The V and J genes are TRBV24-1 and TRBJ1-1; no clear D. The CDR3 loop spans 13 amino acids. Germline assignment: CDR1 KGHDR and CDR2 SFDVKD. Trimming pared 9 bases from V and 1 base from J, leaving 11 bases between. The CDR3 region has the DNA TGTGCCACCCTTGGGCCTGGGAACACTGAAGCTTTCTTT. Its translation is CATLGPGNTEAFF.

The V call is TRBV3-1 (or the pseudogene TRBV3-2), the J call TRBJ1-4; D not resolved. This CDR3 has 13 residues. V lost 4 bases to trimming and J lost 0 bases, with 3 bases between them. The germline CDR1 and CDR2 sequences are LGHDT and YNNKEL (reference sequence). CDR3: CASSPTTNEKLFF. For the CDR3, the DNA is TGTGCCAGCAGCCCCACAACTAATGAAAAACTGTTTTTT.

The chain couples TRBV18 to TRBJ2-7; 8 bases agree with TRBD1. This CDR3 is built from 14 residues. J lost 3 bases, V lost 2 bases, and 3 bases had no gene match. Germline values: CDR1 KGHSH, CDR2 LQKENI. The CDR3 DNA reads as TGTGCCAGCTCACCAGACAGGGGAGGCTACGAGCAGTACTTC. The encoded protein is CASSPDRGGYEQYF.

This chain links TRBV7-3 with TRBJ2-7; D is perhaps TRBD1 (6 bases). V was shortened by 5 bases and J by 6 bases, with 11 bases between the two germline ends. This CDR3 region has 12 residues. CDR1 is SGHTA and CDR2 is FQGTGA in the germline V gene. The CDR3 sequence: CASSPTGSEQYF. In DNA, the CDR3 is TGTGCCAGCAGCCCTACAGGGTCCGAGCAGTACTTC. The whole variable domain, filled in from reference TRBV7-3 and TRBJ2-7, reads GAGVSQTPSNKVTEKGKYVELRCDPISGHTALYWYRQSLGQGPEFLIYFQGTGAADDSGLPNDRFFAVRPEGSVSTLKIQRTERGDSAVYLCASSPTGSEQYFGPGTRLTVT.